These 28 T cell receptor beta chains originate from one sample sequenced in a study of blood T cell repertoires in COVID-19. Assay: immunoSEQ multiplex PCR; the TCRdb copy retains only in-frame clones and omits some. The data contain 150,000 to 200,000 clones, more than 85% of them singletons. What was sequenced was peripheral blood. These receptors were collected from a man younger than 35 with acute or convalescent COVID-19.

This chain uses TRBV30 with TRBJ1-2; D is unclear. V lost 0 bases to trimming and J lost 1 base, with 6 bases between them. In germline, CDR1 is GTSNPN, CDR2 SVGIG (reference sequence). The CDR3 is 13 amino acids. The CDR3 bases are TGTGCCTGGAGTGTACAGCATAACTATGGCTACACCTTC. As protein: CAWSVQHNYGYTF.

The chain links TRBV6-5 to TRBJ2-5; possible D gene TRBD1, 5 bases. Germline-derived CDR1 and CDR2 are MNHEY and SVGAGI. The CDR3 consists of 14 residues. The V gene lost 2 bases and the J gene lost 3 bases, with 10 bases spanning the gap. The CDR3 region is CASSYGRVKETQYF. The CDR3 DNA follows: TGTGCCAGCAGTTACGGCAGGGTGAAAGAGACCCAGTACTTC.

The chain combines TRBV11-2 with TRBJ2-1; 8 bases align to TRBD2. Germline-derived CDR1 and CDR2 are SGHAT and FQNNGV. The CDR3 is 12 residues long. With 2 bases clipped from V and 14 bases from J, the junction kept 5 bases outside the gene matches. In nucleotides, the CDR3 is TGTGCCAGCAGCTTACTACCGGGACTAGAGTTCTTC. Translated: CASSLLPGLEFF.

This chain joins TRBV9 and TRBJ2-3, with TRBD2 matching 10 bases. This CDR3 is 16 amino acids long. Germline loops: CDR1 SGDLS, CDR2 YYNGEE. The J segment lost 5 bases and the V segment lost 0 bases, leaving 6 bases of the junction unmatched. CDR3: CASSVASGGAGDTQYF. The CDR3, as DNA: TGTGCCAGCAGCGTAGCCAGCGGGGGGGCCGGAGATACGCAGTATTTT.

This chain uses TRBV12-3 or TRBV12-4 with TRBJ2-3; D gene unclear. V was shortened by 5 bases and J by 1 base, with 7 bases between the two germline ends. The CDR3 runs 13 residues. The CDR3 loop reads CASSPGRTDTQYF. The CDR3 DNA follows: TGTGCCAGCAGTCCTGGCCGCACAGATACGCAGTATTTT.

This rearrangement joins TRBV5-1 to TRBJ2-3; the D gene is possibly TRBD2 (6 bases). The CDR3 loop spans 16 amino acids. Between the trimmed V and J ends, which lost 4 bases and 5 bases, there was a span of 20 bases. The germline CDR1 and CDR2 sequences are SGHRS and YFSETQ. The CDR3: CASSLMGTGSEDTQYF. The CDR3 bases are TGCGCCAGCAGCCTTATGGGGACTGGGTCGGAAGATACGCAGTATTTT.

The chain links TRBV6-2 or TRBV6-3 to TRBJ1-5; D gene unclear. V shed 4 bases and J shed 9 bases, with 19 bases lying between them. Germline-derived CDR1 and CDR2 are MNHEY and SVGEGT. This CDR3 is 15 amino acids long. CDR3 in DNA: TGTGCCAGCAGTTCCCCGGGTCCTCCGTTGCGGCCCCAGCATTTT. Protein sequence: CASSSPGPPLRPQHF.

This rearrangement joins TRBV7-9 to TRBJ1-1, with a weak D call TRBD1 (6 bases). CDR3 length: 14 amino acids. Germline V gene sequence: CDR1 SEHNR, CDR2 FQNEAQ (reference sequence). V shed 5 bases and J shed 0 bases, with 10 bases lying between them. In DNA form, the CDR3 reads TGTGCCAGCAGCGAGACAGGTTTGAACACTGAAGCTTTCTTT. Its translation: CASSETGLNTEAFF.

This clone was seen just once. The genes are TRBV11-2 and TRBJ1-6; 9 bases match TRBD1. The V gene's germline CDR1 is SGHAT and CDR2 FQNNGV. This CDR3 is 16 amino acids long. Germline trimming cut 0 bases from V and 8 bases from J; bases unmatched to any gene: 5. CDR3 in amino acids: CASSLDPGQGHSPLHF. The CDR3 nucleotides are TGTGCCAGCAGCTTAGATCCGGGACAGGGCCATTCACCCCTCCACTTT.

The chain carries TRBV6-5 and TRBJ1-2; TRBD1 aligns across 10 bases. Germline CDR1 is MNHEY and CDR2 is SVGAGI. The CDR3 is 14 residues long. V lost 5 bases to trimming and J lost 5 bases; unmatched junction nucleotides: 5. The chain's CDR3 is CASSQTGGLYGYTF. The CDR3 DNA sequence: TGTGCCAGCAGTCAGACAGGGGGCTTATATGGCTACACCTTC.

This chain joins TRBV19 and TRBJ2-3; no reliable D call. Germline loops: CDR1 LNHDA, CDR2 SQIVND (reference sequence). This CDR3 is 16 amino acids long. The V gene lost 1 base and the J gene lost 1 base, with 12 bases spanning the gap. CDR3: CASSIGPSTGTDTQYF. CDR3 DNA: TGTGCCAGTAGTATAGGCCCGAGCACGGGCACAGATACGCAGTATTTT. The full variable domain, completed using reference TRBV19 and TRBJ2-3, is DGGITQSPKYLFRKEGQNVTLSCEQNLNHDAMYWYRQDPGQGLRLIYYSQIVNDFQKGDIAEGYSVSREKKESFPLTVTSAQKNPTAFYLCASSIGPSTGTDTQYFGPGTRLTVL.

The chain employs TRBV30 and TRBJ2-3, with 9 bases that match TRBD2. This CDR3 has 16 residues. Germline lookup yields CDR1 GTSNPN and CDR2 SVGIG (reference sequence). J lost 4 bases, V lost 0 bases, and 8 bases had no gene match. The CDR3 DNA reads as TGTGCCTGGAGTGTACCGGGTAGCGGGGGCCCAGATACGCAGTATTTT. Protein product: CAWSVPGSGGPDTQYF.

This chain links TRBV6-5 with TRBJ1-4, with D perhaps TRBD1 (5 bases). Trimming left V 6 bases short and J 6 bases short, with 11 bases between. This CDR3 region has 13 residues. Looked up from germline, CDR1 is MNHEY and CDR2 is SVGAGI. As DNA, the CDR3 is TGTGCCAGCAGAACAGGCTTTTATGAAAAACTGTTTTTT. Protein: CASRTGFYEKLFF.

CDR3 region: CARSRQGAEAFF. CDR3 nucleotide sequence: TGTGCCAGAAGCCGACAGGGTGCTGAAGCTTTCTTT. The rearrangement links TRBV5-3 to TRBJ1-1; 7 nucleotides align to TRBD1. TRBV5-3 is an ORF; its function is uncertain. The CDR3 length is 12 residues. J gave up 6 bases and V 4 bases, and 3 bases lay outside the gene matches.

The chain links TRBV3-1 (or the pseudogene TRBV3-2) to TRBJ1-1, with D possibly matching TRBD1 (6 bases). Trimming took 2 bases from V and 5 from J, leaving 21 bases between them. The CDR3 length is 17 residues. CDR1 is LGHDT, CDR2 YNNKEL, per germline (reference sequence). The CDR3 reads CASSQLAGGGGGTEAFF. The CDR3 DNA is TGTGCCAGCAGCCAACTAGCGGGCGGAGGGGGAGGGACTGAAGCTTTCTTT.

This chain joins TRBV28 and TRBJ2-1, with 11 nucleotides matching TRBD2. Per germline, CDR1 MDHEN and CDR2 SYDVKM. Germline trimming cut 9 bases from V and 3 bases from J; bases unmatched to any gene: 10. The CDR3 spans 16 residues. CDR3 sequence (DNA): TGTGCCAGTATATCTACTAGCGGGGGTTACTACAATGAGCAGTTCTTC. The encoded protein is CASISTSGGYYNEQFF.

As DNA, the CDR3 is TGCAGTGCTAGTCTCCGAGAGAACACAGATACGCAGTATTTT. This codes for CSASLRENTDTQYF. This chain connects TRBV20-1 to TRBJ2-3; D remains ambiguous. The germline V gene has CDR1 DFQATT and CDR2 SNEGSKA (reference sequence). The CDR3 spans 14 residues. Trimming shortened V by 3 bases and J by 2 bases, and 12 bases separated the two germline ends.

The gene calls are TRBV2 and TRBJ1-2, with D possibly TRBD1 on 6 matching bases. Germline loops: CDR1 SNHLY, CDR2 FYNNEI. V shed 4 bases and J shed 3 bases, with 12 bases lying between them. The CDR3 is 14 amino acids. CDR3 bases: TGTGCCAGCAGTGTACGAGGACAGCACTATGGCTACACCTTC. It encodes CASSVRGQHYGYTF.

The chain employs TRBV5-1 and TRBJ1-4, with 7 bases lining up with TRBD1. Per germline, CDR1 SGHRS and CDR2 YFSETQ. The CDR3 covers 16 residues. With V trimmed by 0 bases and J by 7 bases, 9 bases remained unmatched. The CDR3 sequence: CASSLGYAGGPEKLFF. The CDR3, as DNA: TGCGCCAGCAGCTTGGGATACGCAGGGGGGCCTGAAAAACTGTTTTTT. Filled out from reference TRBV5-1 and TRBJ1-4, the complete variable domain reads KAGVTQTPRYLIKTRGQQVTLSCSPISGHRSVSWYQQTPGQGLQFLFEYFSETQRNKGNFPGRFSGRQFSNSRSEMNVSTLELGDSALYLCASSLGYAGGPEKLFFGSGTQLSVL.

The chain joins TRBV11-2 to TRBJ2-1; 7 bases match TRBD1. V trimming: 4 bases; J trimming: 1 base; junction bases outside the gene matches: 10. CDR1 and CDR2 from the germline V gene are SGHAT and FQNNGV. CDR3 length equals 17 residues. The CDR3 nucleotides read TGTGCCAGCAGCTCCTTTCGACAGGGATCGTCCTACAATGAGCAGTTCTTC. Protein: CASSSFRQGSSYNEQFF.

This sequence joins TRBV29-1 and TRBJ2-3, with a possible D match to TRBD2 (5 bases). This CDR3 spans 11 amino acids. The ends were cut back, 6 bases at V and 3 bases at J, with 7 bases in the middle. Germline values: CDR1 SQVTM, CDR2 ANQGSEA. The CDR3 sequence is CSVLVTDTQYF. As DNA, the CDR3 is TGCAGCGTACTAGTAACAGATACGCAGTATTTT.

The chain uses TRBV29-1 and TRBJ2-5, with D possibly matching TRBD1 (6 bases). Germline CDR1 reads SQVTM; CDR2 reads ANQGSEA. CDR3 size: 15 residues. Trimming removed 4 bases from V and 2 bases from J, with 17 bases in between. CDR3 in amino acids: CSVAITGSSQETQYF. CDR3 coding DNA: TGCAGCGTTGCCATTACAGGGAGTAGTCAAGAGACCCAGTACTTC.

V gene TRBV25-1 combines with J gene TRBJ1-2; 9 bases match TRBD1. Germline assignment: CDR1 MGHDK and CDR2 SYGVNS. V gave up 5 bases and J gave up 8 bases; unmatched junction bases: 6. The CDR3 loop spans 13 amino acids. The CDR3 is CASSPGTGFGYTF. The DNA of the CDR3 is TGTGCCAGCAGTCCCGGGACAGGGTTCGGCTACACCTTC.

This chain's CDR3 is CASSLTGEGNQPQHF. CDR3 sequence (DNA): TGTGCCAGCAGTCTTACAGGGGAAGGCAATCAGCCCCAGCATTTT. The V and J genes are TRBV27 and TRBJ1-5; 7 nucleotides match TRBD1. The V gene end was trimmed by 5 bases and the J gene end by 2 bases; junction bases not matched to a gene: 6. CDR3 length equals 15 residues. Looked up from germline, CDR1 is MNHEY and CDR2 is SMNVEV (reference sequence).

The DNA for the CDR3 is TGTGCCAGCAGCGTTGGCCCCTCAAATTCACCCCTCCACTTT. Translated, it gives CASSVGPSNSPLHF. The chain links TRBV7-8 to TRBJ1-6; unclear D gene. Germline CDR1 SGHVS, CDR2 FQNEAQ. Trimming stripped 5 bases from V and 7 bases from J, with 12 bases between. There are 14 residues in the CDR3. Variable domain in full (rest from reference TRBV7-8 and TRBJ1-6): GAGVSQSPRYKVAKRGQDVALRCDPISGHVSLFWYQQALGQGPEFLTYFQNEAQLDKSGLPSDRFFAERPEGSVSTLKIQRTQQEDSAVYLCASSVGPSNSPLHFGNGTRLTVT.

Written as DNA, the CDR3 is TGCGCCAGCAGCTTGGAGTGGACAGGGGTTTCATTAAATGAGCAGTTCTTC. Translating it yields CASSLEWTGVSLNEQFF. This rearrangement joins TRBV5-1 to TRBJ2-1, with 9 bases lining up with TRBD1. The length of the CDR3 is 17 residues. V lost 0 bases to trimming and J lost 7 bases; unmatched junction nucleotides: 11. The germline V gene encodes CDR1 SGHRS and CDR2 YFSETQ. Full variable domain (missing parts from reference TRBV5-1 and TRBJ2-1): KAGVTQTPRYLIKTRGQQVTLSCSPISGHRSVSWYQQTPGQGLQFLFEYFSETQRNKGNFPGRFSGRQFSNSRSEMNVSTLELGDSALYLCASSLEWTGVSLNEQFFGPGTRLTVL.

This clone appeared once. V is TRBV6-6 and J is TRBJ1-2; D not resolved. The CDR3 covers 12 residues. V was shortened by 5 bases and J by 4 bases, with 8 bases between the two germline ends. From germline, CDR1 is MNHNY and CDR2 SVGAGI (reference sequence). DNA for the CDR3: TGTGCCAGCAGTCAGGAGGTCTATGGCTACACCTTC. The encoded protein is CASSQEVYGYTF.

The genes are TRBV5-8 and TRBJ1-4, with a weak D call TRBD1 (5 bases). The germline V gene encodes CDR1 SGHTS and CDR2 YDEGEE. The CDR3 sequence is 15 residues long. With 3 bases removed from V and 0 bases from J, the gap between germline ends came to 9 bases. In DNA, the CDR3 is TGTGCCAGCAGCTATTCAGGGACAACTAATGAAAAACTGTTTTTT. It specifies CASSYSGTTNEKLFF.